The 17 T cell receptor beta chains below all came from one sample that was sequenced in a study of shared clonotypes between healthy human individuals. Sequenced by immunoSEQ multiplex PCR; TCRdb stores in-frame clones only, minus some. This table holds approximately 2,300,000 clones, around 90% found once. Sequences were obtained from naive CD4+ T cells from PBMCs. Subset meaning: CD45RA+ positively selected. These receptors were obtained from a man younger than 30 in good health. Some clones in this sample may be carry-over from other donors' samples.

The gene calls are TRBV2 and TRBJ2-7, with TRBD2 identical over 7 bases. In germline, CDR1 is SNHLY, CDR2 FYNNEI. V shed 4 bases and J 6 bases; nucleotides not matched to a gene: 6. The CDR3 length is 13 residues. The CDR3 DNA follows: TGTGCCAGCAGTGGTGCAGGGACTATCGAGCAGTACTTC. Its protein product is CASSGAGTIEQYF.

About this clone: One end of the junction does not line up with germline, which may come from a read error. This chain uses TRBV2 with TRBJ2-7, with TRBD2 as a possible D gene (6 bases). The length of the CDR3 is 14 residues. Germline loops: CDR1 SNHLY, CDR2 FYNNEI. CDR3 in DNA: TGTGCCAGCAGGACCGGGACTCTCTCCGACGAGCAGTACTTC. Protein product: CASRTGTLSDEQYF.

The chain has TRBV11-1 and TRBJ1-2; TRBD1 is a possible D gene (5 bases). Germline CDR1 and CDR2: SGHAT and FQDESV (reference sequence). The CDR3 spans 14 residues. V lost 1 base and J lost 3, with 9 bases in between. The CDR3 DNA sequence: TGTGCCAGCAGCTTAGATGAGACAGACTATGGCTACACCTTC. This codes for CASSLDETDYGYTF.

The rearrangement uses TRBV2 and TRBJ1-1; D is perhaps TRBD1 (6 bases). Trimming took 11 bases from V and 4 from J, leaving 20 bases between them. This CDR3 is 14 amino acids long. Looked up from germline, CDR1 is SNHLY and CDR2 is FYNNEI. CDR3 amino acids: CAAERGVRGTEAFF. CDR3 nucleotides: TGTGCCGCCGAGAGGGGGGTGCGGGGCACTGAAGCTTTCTTT.

The chain combines TRBV2 with TRBJ2-6; 7 nucleotides align to TRBD1. Looked up from germline, CDR1 is SNHLY and CDR2 is FYNNEI. The CDR3 consists of 14 residues. V lost 8 bases, J lost 4 bases, and 5 bases stayed unmatched. The CDR3 sequence is CASGRGFGANVLTF. The CDR3 coding sequence is TGTGCCAGCGGCAGGGGGTTCGGGGCCAACGTCCTGACTTTC.

V and J are TRBV15 and TRBJ1-4; D is undetermined. This CDR3 has 15 residues. Germline V lookup: CDR1 LNHNV, CDR2 YYDKDF (reference sequence). The V gene lost 3 bases and the J gene lost 4 bases, with 12 bases spanning the gap. The CDR3 protein is CATSRDQVVNEKLFF. DNA of the CDR3: TGTGCCACCAGCAGGGATCAAGTAGTTAATGAAAAACTGTTTTTT. The variable domain in full, completed from reference TRBV15 and TRBJ1-4, reads DAMVIQNPRYQVTQFGKPVTLSCSQTLNHNVMYWYQQKSSQAPKLLFHYYDKDFNNEADTPDNFQSRRPNTSFCFLDIRSPGLGDTAMYLCATSRDQVVNEKLFFGSGTQLSVL.

The V and J genes are TRBV5-8 and TRBJ2-3, with TRBD2 identical over 9 bases. Germline V lookup: CDR1 SGHTS, CDR2 YDEGEE. The CDR3 consists of 16 residues. V dropped 0 bases and J dropped 2; count of bases not matched to a gene: 4. This chain's CDR3 is CASSLGGGAYTDTQYF. CDR3 nucleotides: TGTGCCAGCAGCTTGGGCGGGGGGGCCTACACAGATACGCAGTATTTT.

The V gene is TRBV27, the J gene TRBJ2-4; D call uncertain. Trimming pared 4 bases from V and 11 bases from J, leaving 15 bases between. The germline CDR1 and CDR2 sequences are MNHEY and SMNVEV (reference sequence). The CDR3 loop spans 13 amino acids. The CDR3 sequence: CASSSNPTSVQYF. The CDR3 bases are TGTGCCAGCAGTTCCAACCCAACCAGCGTTCAGTACTTC.

The genes are TRBV19 and TRBJ2-1; D is perhaps TRBD1 or TRBD2 (6 bases each). This CDR3 is built from 13 residues. V lost 3 bases and J lost 9, with 12 bases in between. Germline lookup yields CDR1 LNHDA and CDR2 SQIVND (reference sequence). In nucleotides, the CDR3 is TGTGCCAGTAGTATCGGGAGAGGGGGTGAGCAGTTCTTC. It codes for CASSIGRGGEQFF.

V usage is TRBV11-2 and J usage is TRBJ2-2; D is unresolved. This CDR3 comprises 13 residues. Between the trimmed V and J ends, which lost 1 base and 3 bases, there was a span of 3 bases. CDR1 SGHAT and CDR2 FQNNGV come from the germline V gene. CDR3 in DNA: TGTGCCAGCAGCTTAGCCTACACCGGGGAGCTGTTTTTT. Protein product: CASSLAYTGELFF.

The rearrangement joins TRBV7-2 to TRBJ1-3; unclear D gene. Trimming took 3 bases from V and 0 from J, leaving 12 bases between them. This CDR3 contains 16 residues. The V gene's germline CDR1 is SGHTA and CDR2 FQGNSA. CDR3 protein: CASSLRWPNSGNTIYF. As DNA, the CDR3 is TGTGCCAGCAGCTTGCGATGGCCGAACTCTGGAAACACCATATATTTT. Looking up the rest from reference TRBV7-2 and TRBJ1-3 gives the full variable domain: GAGVSQSPSNKVTEKGKDVELRCDPISGHTALYWYRQSLGQGLEFLIYFQGNSAPDKSGLPSDRFSAERTGGSVSTLTIQRTQQEDSAVYLCASSLRWPNSGNTIYFGEGSWLTVV.

This clone was counted once. The genes are TRBV28 and TRBJ2-4; D remains unclear. CDR3 length: 15 residues. Germline V CDR1 and CDR2: MDHEN, SYDVKM. V was clipped by 6 bases and J by 0 bases, with 12 bases between them. CDR3 DNA: TGTGCCAGCAGCAGCGAGGCGGTAGCCAAAAACATTCAGTACTTC. The encoded protein is CASSSEAVAKNIQYF.

The CDR3 nucleotides read TGTGCCAGCAGTCAAGGGGTGCGGGGGAACTCCTACGAGCAGTACTTC. Translation: CASSQGVRGNSYEQYF. The gene calls are TRBV28 and TRBJ2-7; 7 positions agree with TRBD2. Germline V lookup: CDR1 MDHEN, CDR2 SYDVKM. CDR3 length: 16 residues. V dropped 5 bases and J dropped 0; count of bases not matched to a gene: 10. Together with reference TRBV28 and TRBJ2-7, the CDR3 gives the full variable domain: DVKVTQSSRYLVKRTGEKVFLECVQDMDHENMFWYRQDPGLGLRLIYFSYDVKMKEKGDIPEGYSVSREKKERFSLILESASTNQTSMYLCASSQGVRGNSYEQYFGPGTRLTVT.

The CDR3 loop reads CASSNFQGNWEKLFF. In DNA, the CDR3 is TGTGCCAGCAGTAATTTCCAGGGGAATTGGGAAAAACTGTTTTTT. The chain combines TRBV28 with TRBJ1-4, with D perhaps matching TRBD1 (6 bases). Trimming cost V 5 bases and J 8 bases, with 18 bases left between them. Germline assignment: CDR1 MDHEN and CDR2 SYDVKM. This CDR3 comprises 15 residues. The whole variable domain, filled in from reference TRBV28 and TRBJ1-4, reads DVKVTQSSRYLVKRTGEKVFLECVQDMDHENMFWYRQDPGLGLRLIYFSYDVKMKEKGDIPEGYSVSREKKERFSLILESASTNQTSMYLCASSNFQGNWEKLFFGSGTQLSVL.

The rearrangement links TRBV18 to TRBJ2-1; 9 bases match TRBD1. Germline lookup yields CDR1 KGHSH and CDR2 LQKENI. V lost 6 bases, J lost 3 bases, and 9 bases stayed unmatched. The CDR3 runs 16 residues. The chain's CDR3 is CASSPAGDRVYNEQFF. The CDR3 DNA follows: TGTGCCAGCTCCCCCGCCGGGGACAGGGTCTACAATGAGCAGTTCTTC. Looking up the rest from reference TRBV18 and TRBJ2-1 gives the full variable domain: NAGVMQNPRHLVRRRGQEARLRCSPMKGHSHVYWYRQLPEEGLKFMVYLQKENIIDESGMPKERFSAEFPKEGPSILRIQQVVRGDSAAYFCASSPAGDRVYNEQFFGPGTRLTVL.

The chain joins TRBV10-1 to TRBJ1-1, with unresolved D. The germline gives CDR1 WNHNN, CDR2 SYGVQD (reference sequence). This CDR3 is built from 12 residues. Trimming cost V 2 bases and J 3 bases, with 4 bases left between them. The CDR3 nucleotides read TGCGCCAGCAGTGAGGGGTACACTGAAGCTTTCTTT. The encoded protein is CASSEGYTEAFF.

V is TRBV6-1 and J is TRBJ1-1; 8 nucleotides line up with TRBD1. The CDR3 runs 14 residues. Germline V gives CDR1 MNHNS, CDR2 SASEGT. V lost 3 bases to trimming and J lost 5 bases; unmatched junction nucleotides: 5. DNA of the CDR3: TGTGCCAGCAGTGAGGCAGGGGGCATTACTGAAGCTTTCTTT. Amino acids: CASSEAGGITEAFF.